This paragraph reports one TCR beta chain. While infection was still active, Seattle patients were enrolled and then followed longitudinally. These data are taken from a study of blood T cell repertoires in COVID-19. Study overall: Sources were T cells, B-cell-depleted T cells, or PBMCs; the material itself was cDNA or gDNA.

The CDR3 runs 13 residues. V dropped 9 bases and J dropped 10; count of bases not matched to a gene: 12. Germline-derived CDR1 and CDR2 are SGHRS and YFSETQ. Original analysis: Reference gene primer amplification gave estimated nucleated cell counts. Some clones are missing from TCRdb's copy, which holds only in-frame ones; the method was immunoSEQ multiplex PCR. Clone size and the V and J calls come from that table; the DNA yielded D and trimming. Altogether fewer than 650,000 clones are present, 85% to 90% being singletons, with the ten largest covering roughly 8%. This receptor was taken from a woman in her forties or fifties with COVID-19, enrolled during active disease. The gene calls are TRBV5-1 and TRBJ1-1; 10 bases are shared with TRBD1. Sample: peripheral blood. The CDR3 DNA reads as TGCGCCACCCAAAGGACAGGGGGAGAAGCAGCTTTCTTT. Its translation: CATQRTGGEAAFF.